This T cell receptor (beta chain) was obtained from a study of Ad26.COV2.S vaccination and SARS-CoV-2 variants. Study information: A participant enrolled in the COV1001 Ad26.COV2.S trial arm provided the sample. Participants got Ad26.COV2.S intramuscularly, once or twice 56 days apart.

As regards this clone: Its antigen is as yet unknown.

Treatment denoted: roughly 20 received Ad26.COV2.S at low or high dose, single or two shots; 5 received placebo; per-sample allocation not given. Day 63 following the first vaccine or placebo injection was when the samples were taken. Clones were sequenced by immunoSEQ multiplex PCR, and TCRdb holds only the in-frame ones, with some missing. The data show about 350,000 clones, more than 75% seen once. Whole-study findings and limits: Vaccine recipients and placebo recipients showed similar non-spike TCR breadth.

This specimen consisted of peripheral blood, obtained in a trial of Ad26.COV2.S vaccine versus placebo. The sequence was collected from a person between 18 and 65 years old who received the Ad26.COV2.S COVID-19 vaccine or a placebo.

CDR3 in amino acids: CASRDGTAANYGYTF. CDR3 DNA sequence: TGTGCCAGCAGAGACGGGACAGCAGCTAACTATGGCTACACCTTC. The gene calls are TRBV3-1 (or the pseudogene TRBV3-2) and TRBJ1-2; 7 nucleotides match TRBD1. The CDR3 loop spans 15 amino acids. The junction had 7 bases not matched to a gene; V was cut back by 6 bases and J by 0 bases. Germline lookup yields CDR1 LGHDT and CDR2 YNNKEL (reference sequence).